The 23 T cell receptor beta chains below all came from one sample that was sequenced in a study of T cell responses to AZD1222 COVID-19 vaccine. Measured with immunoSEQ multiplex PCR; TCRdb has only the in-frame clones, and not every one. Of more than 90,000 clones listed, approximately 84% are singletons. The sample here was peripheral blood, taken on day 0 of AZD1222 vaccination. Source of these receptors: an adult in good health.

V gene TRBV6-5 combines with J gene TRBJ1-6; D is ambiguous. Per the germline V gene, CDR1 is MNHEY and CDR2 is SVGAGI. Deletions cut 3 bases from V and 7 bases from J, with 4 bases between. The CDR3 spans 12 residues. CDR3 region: CASSYFNSPLHF. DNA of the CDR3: TGTGCCAGCAGTTATTTCAATTCACCCCTCCACTTT.

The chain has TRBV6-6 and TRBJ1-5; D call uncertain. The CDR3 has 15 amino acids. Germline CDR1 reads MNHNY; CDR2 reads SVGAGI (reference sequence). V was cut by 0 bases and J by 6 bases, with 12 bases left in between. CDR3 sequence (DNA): TGTGCCAGCAGTTACTCCGCGGGGATGGGTCAGCCCCAGCATTTT. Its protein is CASSYSAGMGQPQHF.

CDR3 residues: CATSVSSSGPNGQFF. The CDR3 nucleotides read TGTGCCACCAGTGTCTCTTCCTCTGGGCCCAACGGGCAGTTCTTC. The rearrangement links TRBV24-1 to TRBJ2-1; D is uncertain. CDR1 is KGHDR and CDR2 is SFDVKD in the germline V gene. The CDR3 sequence is 15 residues long. V lost 5 bases to trimming and J lost 12 bases, with 22 bases between them.

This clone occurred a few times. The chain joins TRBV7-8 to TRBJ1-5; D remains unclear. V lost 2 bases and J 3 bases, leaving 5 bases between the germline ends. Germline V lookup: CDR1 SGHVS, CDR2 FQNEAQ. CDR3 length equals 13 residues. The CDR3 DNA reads TGTGCCAGCAGCTTAACCTTCAATCAGCCCCAGCATTTT. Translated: CASSLTFNQPQHF.

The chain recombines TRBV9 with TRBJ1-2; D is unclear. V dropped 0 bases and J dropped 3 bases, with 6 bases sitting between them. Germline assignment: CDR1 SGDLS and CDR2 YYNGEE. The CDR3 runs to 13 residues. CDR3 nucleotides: TGTGCCAGCAGCGTAGTCCCGGACTATGGCTACACCTTC. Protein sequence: CASSVVPDYGYTF. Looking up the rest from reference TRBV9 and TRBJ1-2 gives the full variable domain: DSGVTQTPKHLITATGQRVTLRCSPRSGDLSVYWYQQSLDQGLQFLIQYYNGEERAKGNILERFSAQQFPDLHSELNLSSLELGDSALYFCASSVVPDYGYTFGSGTRLTVV.

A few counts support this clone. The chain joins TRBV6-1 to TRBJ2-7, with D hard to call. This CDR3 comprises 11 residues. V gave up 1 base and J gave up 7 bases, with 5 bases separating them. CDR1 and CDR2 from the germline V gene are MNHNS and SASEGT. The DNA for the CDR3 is TGTGCCAGCAGTGAAGTAAGTGAGCAGTACTTC. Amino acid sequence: CASSEVSEQYF.

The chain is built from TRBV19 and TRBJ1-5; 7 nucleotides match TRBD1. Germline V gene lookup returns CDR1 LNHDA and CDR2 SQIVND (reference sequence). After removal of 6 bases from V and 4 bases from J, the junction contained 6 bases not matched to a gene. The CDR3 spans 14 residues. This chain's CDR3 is CASRVTGNNQPQHF. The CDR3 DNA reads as TGTGCCAGTAGGGTGACAGGGAATAATCAGCCCCAGCATTTT. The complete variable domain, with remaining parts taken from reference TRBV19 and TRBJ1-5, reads DGGITQSPKYLFRKEGQNVTLSCEQNLNHDAMYWYRQDPGQGLRLIYYSQIVNDFQKGDIAEGYSVSREKKESFPLTVTSAQKNPTAFYLCASRVTGNNQPQHFGDGTRLSIL.

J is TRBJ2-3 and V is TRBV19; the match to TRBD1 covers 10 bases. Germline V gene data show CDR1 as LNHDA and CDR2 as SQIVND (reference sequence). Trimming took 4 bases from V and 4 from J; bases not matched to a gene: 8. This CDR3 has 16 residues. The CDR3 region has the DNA TGTGCCAGTAGTAACCCTTCCGGGACAGGGGCAGATACGCAGTATTTT. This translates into CASSNPSGTGADTQYF. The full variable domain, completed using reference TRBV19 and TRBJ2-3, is DGGITQSPKYLFRKEGQNVTLSCEQNLNHDAMYWYRQDPGQGLRLIYYSQIVNDFQKGDIAEGYSVSREKKESFPLTVTSAQKNPTAFYLCASSNPSGTGADTQYFGPGTRLTVL.

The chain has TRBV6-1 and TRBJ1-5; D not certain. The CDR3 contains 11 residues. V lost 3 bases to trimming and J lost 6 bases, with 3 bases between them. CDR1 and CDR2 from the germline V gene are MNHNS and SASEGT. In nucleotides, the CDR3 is TGTGCCAGCAGTGAGAGTCAGCCCCAGCATTTT. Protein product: CASSESQPQHF.

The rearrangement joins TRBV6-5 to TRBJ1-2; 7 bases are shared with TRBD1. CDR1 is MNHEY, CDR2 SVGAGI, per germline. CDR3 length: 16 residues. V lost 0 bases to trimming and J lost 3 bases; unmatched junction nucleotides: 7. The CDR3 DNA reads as TGTGCCAGCAGTTACTCAACAGGGGTCGCCCACTATGGCTACACCTTC. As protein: CASSYSTGVAHYGYTF.

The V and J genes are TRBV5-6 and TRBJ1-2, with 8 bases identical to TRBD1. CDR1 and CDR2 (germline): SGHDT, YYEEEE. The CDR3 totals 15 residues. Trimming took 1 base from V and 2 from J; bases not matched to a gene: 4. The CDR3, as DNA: TGTGCCAGCAGCTTGTTGACAGGGGTGAACTATGGCTACACCTTC. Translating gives CASSLLTGVNYGYTF.

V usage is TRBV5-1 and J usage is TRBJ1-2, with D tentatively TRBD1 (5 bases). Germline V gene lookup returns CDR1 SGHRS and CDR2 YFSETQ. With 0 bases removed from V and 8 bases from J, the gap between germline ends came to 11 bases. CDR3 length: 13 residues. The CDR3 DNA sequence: TGCGCCAGCAGCTTGGGGGGGACTGAAGGCTACACCTTC. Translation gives CASSLGGTEGYTF.

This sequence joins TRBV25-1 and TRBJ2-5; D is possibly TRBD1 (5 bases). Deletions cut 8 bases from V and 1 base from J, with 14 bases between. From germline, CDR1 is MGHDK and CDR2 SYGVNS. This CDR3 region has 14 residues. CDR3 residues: CASADKPPQETQYF. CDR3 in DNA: TGTGCCAGCGCGGACAAGCCTCCCCAAGAGACCCAGTACTTC.

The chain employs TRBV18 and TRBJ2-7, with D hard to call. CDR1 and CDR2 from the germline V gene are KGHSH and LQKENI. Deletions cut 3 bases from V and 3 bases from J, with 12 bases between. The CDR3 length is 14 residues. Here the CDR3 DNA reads TGTGCCAGCTCACCGCTGCAGGAAGTCTACGAGCAGTACTTC. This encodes CASSPLQEVYEQYF.

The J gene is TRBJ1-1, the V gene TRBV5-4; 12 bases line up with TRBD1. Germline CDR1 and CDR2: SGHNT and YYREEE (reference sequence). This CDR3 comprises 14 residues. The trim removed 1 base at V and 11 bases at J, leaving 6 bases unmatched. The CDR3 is CASSLSGTGGLAFF. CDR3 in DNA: TGTGCCAGCAGCTTGTCCGGGACAGGGGGCTTGGCTTTCTTT.

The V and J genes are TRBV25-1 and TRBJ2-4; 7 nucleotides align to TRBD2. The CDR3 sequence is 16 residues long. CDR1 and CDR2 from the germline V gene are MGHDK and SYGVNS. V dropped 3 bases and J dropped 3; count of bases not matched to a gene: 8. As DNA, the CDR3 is TGTGCCAGCAGTGACAACGGGCGGGAGTTCAAAAACATTCAGTACTTC. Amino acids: CASSDNGREFKNIQYF.

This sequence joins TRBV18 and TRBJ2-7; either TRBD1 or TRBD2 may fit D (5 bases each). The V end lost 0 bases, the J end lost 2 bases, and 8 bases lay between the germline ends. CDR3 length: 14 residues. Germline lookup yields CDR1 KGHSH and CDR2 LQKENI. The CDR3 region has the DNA TGTGCCAGCTCACCACCGTTGGGGGCCTACGAGCAGTACTTC. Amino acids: CASSPPLGAYEQYF.

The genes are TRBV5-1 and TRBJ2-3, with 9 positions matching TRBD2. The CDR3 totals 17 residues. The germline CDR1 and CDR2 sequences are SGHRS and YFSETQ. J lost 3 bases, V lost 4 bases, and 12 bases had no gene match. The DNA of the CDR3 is TGCGCCAGCAGCCGTGCTCTAGCGGGAAAGGGGACAGATACGCAGTATTTT. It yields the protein CASSRALAGKGTDTQYF. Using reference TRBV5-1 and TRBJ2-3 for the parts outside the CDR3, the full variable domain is KAGVTQTPRYLIKTRGQQVTLSCSPISGHRSVSWYQQTPGQGLQFLFEYFSETQRNKGNFPGRFSGRQFSNSRSEMNVSTLELGDSALYLCASSRALAGKGTDTQYFGPGTRLTVL.

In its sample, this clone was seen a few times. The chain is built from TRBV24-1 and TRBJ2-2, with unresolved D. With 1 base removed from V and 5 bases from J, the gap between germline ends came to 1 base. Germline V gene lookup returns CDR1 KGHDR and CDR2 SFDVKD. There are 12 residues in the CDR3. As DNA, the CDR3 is TGTGCCACCAGTGATTTTACCGGGGAGCTGTTTTTT. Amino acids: CATSDFTGELFF.

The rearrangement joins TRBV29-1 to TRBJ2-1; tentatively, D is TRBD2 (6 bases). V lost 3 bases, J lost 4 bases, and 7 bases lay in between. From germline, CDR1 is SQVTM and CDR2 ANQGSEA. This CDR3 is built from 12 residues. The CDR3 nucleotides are TGCAGCGTTGATGGGGGGTACAATGAGCAGTTCTTC. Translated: CSVDGGYNEQFF.

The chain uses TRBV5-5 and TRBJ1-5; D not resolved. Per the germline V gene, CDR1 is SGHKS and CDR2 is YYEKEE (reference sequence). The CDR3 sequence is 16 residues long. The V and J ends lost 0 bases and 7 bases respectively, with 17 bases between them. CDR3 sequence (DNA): TGTGCCAGCAGCTTGGTGGGCATACACCCCGGGCAGCCCCAGCATTTT. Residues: CASSLVGIHPGQPQHF.

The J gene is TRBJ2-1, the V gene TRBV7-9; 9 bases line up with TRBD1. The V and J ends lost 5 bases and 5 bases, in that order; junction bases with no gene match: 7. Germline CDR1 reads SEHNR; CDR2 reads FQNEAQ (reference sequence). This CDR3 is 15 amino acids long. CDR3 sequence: CASSRTGGNDNEQFF. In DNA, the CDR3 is TGTGCCAGCAGCCGAACAGGGGGCAACGACAATGAGCAGTTCTTC.

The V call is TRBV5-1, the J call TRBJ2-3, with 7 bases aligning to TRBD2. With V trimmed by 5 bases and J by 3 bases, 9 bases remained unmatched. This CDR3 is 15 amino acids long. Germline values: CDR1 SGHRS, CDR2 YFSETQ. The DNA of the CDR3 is TGCGCCAGCAGGTGGAGCGGGGTATTGACAGATACGCAGTATTTT. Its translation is CASRWSGVLTDTQYF.